Sequencing of this T cell receptor (beta chain) was carried out in a study of T-cell reconstitution after alpha-beta-depleted transplantation in children (dated by TCRdb to 2016 to 2017). Describing the broader study: Using TCR repertoire profiling, the study followed T-cell immune reconstitution in a quantitative way in children after TCRalphabeta/CD19-depleted allogeneic hematopoietic cell transplantation.

This clonotype was picked up many times. Its antigen is unknown. No base quality information exists; no much larger clone differs at one position. What the treatment or condition label conveys for this sample: allogeneic hematopoietic cell transplantation with graft depleted of TCRalphabeta T cells and CD19 B cells. The transplant recipients were children given TCRalphabeta/CD19-depleted allogeneic hematopoietic cell grafts. Points the paper makes about the study in general: Over the following months the frequencies of hyperexpanded clones went down, and after one year T-cell counts and TCRbeta diversity were mostly credited to newly produced T cells. In some patients, the high TCRbeta diversity seen at day 60 was put down to recipient T cells and intrathymic progenitors that had survived conditioning. The apparently early recovery of alphabetaT-cell counts about two months after transplant reportedly depended on only several hundred rapidly expanded clones that came from non-depleted graft cells.

The method was PCR. Instrument on record: Illumina HiSeq 2500. To normalize quantification of the TCRbeta repertoire, the TCR libraries were built with molecular barcoding that relied on unique molecular identifiers. TCRdb took the public reads, trimmed them with fastp at Q25, ran MiXCR for clone calling and kept in-frame beta chains. Rows are combined by CDR3 protein, so each entry shows the most common genes and DNA. This sample has about 600,000 distinct CDR3 sequences in its table, and roughly 23% of those were observed once. The ten largest clones represent less than 15% of the sample. Trimming accounts for 3 bases at V and 3 bases at J, while the number of junction bases matched to no gene is 11. CDR1 and CDR2, looked up from the germline V gene (reference sequence), are DFQATT and SNEGSKA. Its CDR3 holds 16 amino acids, cysteine through phenylalanine. The DNA shown is the 48-base CDR3, in frame from base 1.

This specimen was PBMCs, mostly from graft donor cells, taken 360 days after TCRalphabeta/CD19-depleted stem cell transplant. The receptor chain draws on TRBV20-1 and TRBJ2-5, with TRBD2 identical over 9 junction bases. The sequence came from a boy under two years old who had a stem cell transplant for acute myeloid leukemia, so the T cells may come from the graft donor. The nucleotides read TGCAGTGCTAGTCCAGCGGGGGGACGAATTAAAGAGACCCAGTACTTC. It specifies CSASPAGGRIKETQYF.